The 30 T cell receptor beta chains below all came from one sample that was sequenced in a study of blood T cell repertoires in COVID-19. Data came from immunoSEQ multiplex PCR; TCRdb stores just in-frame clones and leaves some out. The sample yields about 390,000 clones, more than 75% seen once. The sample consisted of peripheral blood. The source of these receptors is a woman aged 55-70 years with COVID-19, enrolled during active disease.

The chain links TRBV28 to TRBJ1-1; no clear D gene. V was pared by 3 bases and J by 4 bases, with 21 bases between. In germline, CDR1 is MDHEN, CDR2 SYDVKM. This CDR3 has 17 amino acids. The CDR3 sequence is CASSFPGPMGLATEAFF. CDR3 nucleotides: TGTGCCAGCAGTTTCCCAGGCCCGATGGGCCTCGCCACTGAAGCTTTCTTT. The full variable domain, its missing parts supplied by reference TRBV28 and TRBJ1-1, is DVKVTQSSRYLVKRTGEKVFLECVQDMDHENMFWYRQDPGLGLRLIYFSYDVKMKEKGDIPEGYSVSREKKERFSLILESASTNQTSMYLCASSFPGPMGLATEAFFGQGTRLTVV.

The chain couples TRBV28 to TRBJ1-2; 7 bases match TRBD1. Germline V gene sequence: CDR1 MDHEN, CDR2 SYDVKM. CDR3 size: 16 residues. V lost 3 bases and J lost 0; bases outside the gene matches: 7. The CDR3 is CASSFPPDRANYGYTF. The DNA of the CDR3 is TGTGCCAGCAGTTTCCCCCCTGACAGGGCTAACTATGGCTACACCTTC.

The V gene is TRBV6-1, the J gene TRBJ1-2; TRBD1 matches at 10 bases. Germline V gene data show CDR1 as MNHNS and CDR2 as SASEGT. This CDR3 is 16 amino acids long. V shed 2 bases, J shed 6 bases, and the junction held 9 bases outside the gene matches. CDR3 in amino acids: CASSERAWDRGHGYTF. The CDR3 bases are TGTGCCAGCAGTGAAAGGGCATGGGACAGGGGCCATGGCTACACCTTC.

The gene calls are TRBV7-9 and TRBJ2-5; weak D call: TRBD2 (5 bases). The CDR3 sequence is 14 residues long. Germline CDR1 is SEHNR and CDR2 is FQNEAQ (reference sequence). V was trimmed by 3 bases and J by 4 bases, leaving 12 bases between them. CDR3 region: CASSLPSGTETQYF. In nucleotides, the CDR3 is TGTGCCAGCAGCTTGCCCAGCGGCACAGAGACCCAGTACTTC.

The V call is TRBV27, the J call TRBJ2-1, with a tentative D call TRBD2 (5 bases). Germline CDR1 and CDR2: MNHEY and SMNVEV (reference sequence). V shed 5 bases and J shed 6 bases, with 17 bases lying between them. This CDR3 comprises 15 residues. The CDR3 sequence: CASSPHGEHSNEQFF. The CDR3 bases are TGTGCCAGCAGTCCGCACGGGGAGCACTCCAATGAGCAGTTCTTC.

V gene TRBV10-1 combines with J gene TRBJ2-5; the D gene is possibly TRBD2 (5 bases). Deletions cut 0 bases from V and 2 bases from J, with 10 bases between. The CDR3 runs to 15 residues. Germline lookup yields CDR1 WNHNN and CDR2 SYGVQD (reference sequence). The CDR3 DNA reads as TGCGCCAGCAGTGAGTCGAGGACTCGGCAAGAGACCCAGTACTTC. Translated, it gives CASSESRTRQETQYF.

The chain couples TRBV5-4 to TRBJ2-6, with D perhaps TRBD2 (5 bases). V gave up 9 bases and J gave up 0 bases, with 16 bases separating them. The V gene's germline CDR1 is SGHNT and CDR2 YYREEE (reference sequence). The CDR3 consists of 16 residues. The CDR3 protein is CATDEGVFSGANVLTF. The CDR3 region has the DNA TGTGCCACCGACGAGGGAGTTTTCTCTGGGGCCAACGTCCTGACTTTC.

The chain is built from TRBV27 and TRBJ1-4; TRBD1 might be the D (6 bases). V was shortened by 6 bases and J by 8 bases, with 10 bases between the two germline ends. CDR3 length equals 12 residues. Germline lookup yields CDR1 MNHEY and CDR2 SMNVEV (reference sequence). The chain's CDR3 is CASRSGGEKLFF. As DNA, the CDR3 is TGTGCCAGCAGATCGGGGGGCGAAAAACTGTTTTTT.

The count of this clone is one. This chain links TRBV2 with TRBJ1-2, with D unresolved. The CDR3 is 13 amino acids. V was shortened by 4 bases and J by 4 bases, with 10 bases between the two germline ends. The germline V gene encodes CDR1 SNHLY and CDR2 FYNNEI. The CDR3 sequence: CASSVRGGYGYTF. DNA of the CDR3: TGTGCCAGCAGTGTTCGGGGTGGCTATGGCTACACCTTC.

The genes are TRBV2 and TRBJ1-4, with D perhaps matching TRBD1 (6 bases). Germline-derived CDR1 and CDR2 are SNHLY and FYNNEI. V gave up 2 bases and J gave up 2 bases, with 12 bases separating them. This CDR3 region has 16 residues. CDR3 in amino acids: CASSELLRGTNEKLFF. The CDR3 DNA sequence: TGTGCCAGCAGTGAACTCCTCAGGGGTACTAATGAAAAACTGTTTTTT. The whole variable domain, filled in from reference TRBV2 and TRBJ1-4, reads EPEVTQTPSHQVTQMGQEVILRCVPISNHLYFYWYRQILGQKVEFLVSFYNNEISEKSEIFDDQFSVERPDGSNFTLKIRSTKLEDSAMYFCASSELLRGTNEKLFFGSGTQLSVL.

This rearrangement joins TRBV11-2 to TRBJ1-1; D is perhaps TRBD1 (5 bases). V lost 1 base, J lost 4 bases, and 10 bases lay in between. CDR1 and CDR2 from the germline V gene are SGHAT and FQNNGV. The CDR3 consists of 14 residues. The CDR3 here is CASSLGMGRTEAFF. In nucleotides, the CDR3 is TGTGCCAGCAGCTTAGGGATGGGGCGCACTGAAGCTTTCTTT.

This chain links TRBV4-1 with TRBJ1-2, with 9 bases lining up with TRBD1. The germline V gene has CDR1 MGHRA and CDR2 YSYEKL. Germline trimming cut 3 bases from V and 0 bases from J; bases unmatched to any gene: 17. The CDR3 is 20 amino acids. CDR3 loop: CASSQPSGETGGTSNYGYTF. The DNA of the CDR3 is TGCGCCAGCAGCCAGCCCTCCGGAGAGACAGGGGGGACCTCTAACTATGGCTACACCTTC.

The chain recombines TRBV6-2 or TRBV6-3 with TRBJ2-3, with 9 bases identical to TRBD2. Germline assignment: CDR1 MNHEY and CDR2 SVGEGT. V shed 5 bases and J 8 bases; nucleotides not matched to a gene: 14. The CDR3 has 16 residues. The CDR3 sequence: CASSQTSGLVRGTQYF. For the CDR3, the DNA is TGTGCCAGCAGTCAGACTAGCGGCCTAGTACGAGGTACGCAGTATTTT.

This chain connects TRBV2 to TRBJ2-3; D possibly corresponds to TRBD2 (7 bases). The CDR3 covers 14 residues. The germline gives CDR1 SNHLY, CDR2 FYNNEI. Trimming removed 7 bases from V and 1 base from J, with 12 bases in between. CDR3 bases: TGTGCCAGCAAGACGGGGGGCGGCACAGATACGCAGTATTTT. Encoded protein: CASKTGGGTDTQYF.

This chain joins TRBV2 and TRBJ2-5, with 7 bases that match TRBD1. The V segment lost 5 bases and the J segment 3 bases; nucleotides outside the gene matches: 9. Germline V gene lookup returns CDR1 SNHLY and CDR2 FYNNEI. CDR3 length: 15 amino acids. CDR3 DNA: TGTGCCAGCAGTAGGGATAGGGGGCTGAAAGAGACCCAGTACTTC. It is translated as CASSRDRGLKETQYF.

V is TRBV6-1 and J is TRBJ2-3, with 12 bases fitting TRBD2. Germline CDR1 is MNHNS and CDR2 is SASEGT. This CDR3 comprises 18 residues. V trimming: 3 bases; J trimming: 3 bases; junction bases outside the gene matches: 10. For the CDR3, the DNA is TGTGCCAGCAGTGAGCTAGCGGGGGGGCCTTTAGCGACAGATACGCAGTATTTT. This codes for CASSELAGGPLATDTQYF.

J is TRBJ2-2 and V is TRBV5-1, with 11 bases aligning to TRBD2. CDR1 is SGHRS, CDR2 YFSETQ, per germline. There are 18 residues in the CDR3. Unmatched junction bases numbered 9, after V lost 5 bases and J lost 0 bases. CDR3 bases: TGCGCCAGCAGATATAGCGGGGGGGCTTCCGCGAACACCGGGGAGCTGTTTTTT. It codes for CASRYSGGASANTGELFF.

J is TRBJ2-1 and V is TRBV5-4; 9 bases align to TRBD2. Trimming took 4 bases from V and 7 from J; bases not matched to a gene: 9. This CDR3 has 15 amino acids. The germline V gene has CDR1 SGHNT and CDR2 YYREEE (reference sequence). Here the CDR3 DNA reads TGTGCCAGCAGCCAGCCCGGGACTAGCAGAAATGAGCAGTTCTTC. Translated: CASSQPGTSRNEQFF.

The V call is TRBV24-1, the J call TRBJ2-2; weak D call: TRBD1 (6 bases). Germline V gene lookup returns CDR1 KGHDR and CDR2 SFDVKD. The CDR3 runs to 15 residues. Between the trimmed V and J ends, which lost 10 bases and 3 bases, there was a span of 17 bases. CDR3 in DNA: TGTGCCACTGCAGACGAATCAGGGGACACCGGGGAGCTGTTTTTT. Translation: CATADESGDTGELFF.

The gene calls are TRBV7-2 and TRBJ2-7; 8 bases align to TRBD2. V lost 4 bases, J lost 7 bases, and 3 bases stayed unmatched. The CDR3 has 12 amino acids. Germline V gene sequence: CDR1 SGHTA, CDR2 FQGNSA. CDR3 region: CASSSTSVEQYF. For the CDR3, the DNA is TGTGCCAGCAGCTCGACTAGCGTTGAGCAGTACTTC. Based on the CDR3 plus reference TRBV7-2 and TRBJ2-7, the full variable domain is GAGVSQSPSNKVTEKGKDVELRCDPISGHTALYWYRQSLGQGLEFLIYFQGNSAPDKSGLPSDRFSAERTGGSVSTLTIQRTQQEDSAVYLCASSSTSVEQYFGPGTRLTVT.

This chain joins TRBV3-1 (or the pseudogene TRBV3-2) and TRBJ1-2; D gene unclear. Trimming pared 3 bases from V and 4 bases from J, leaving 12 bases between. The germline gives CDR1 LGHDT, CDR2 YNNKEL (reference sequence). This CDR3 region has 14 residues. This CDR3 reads CASSQHRTLYGYTF. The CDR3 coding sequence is TGTGCCAGCAGCCAGCACAGAACTCTCTATGGCTACACCTTC.

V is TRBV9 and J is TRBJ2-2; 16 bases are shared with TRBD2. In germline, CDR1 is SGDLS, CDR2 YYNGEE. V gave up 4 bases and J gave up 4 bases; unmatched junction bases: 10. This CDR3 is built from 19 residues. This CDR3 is CASSSLGTSGGAGTGELFF. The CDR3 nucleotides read TGTGCCAGCAGCTCCCTCGGGACTAGCGGGGGGGCAGGCACCGGGGAGCTGTTTTTT. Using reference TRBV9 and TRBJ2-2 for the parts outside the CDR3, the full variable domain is DSGVTQTPKHLITATGQRVTLRCSPRSGDLSVYWYQQSLDQGLQFLIQYYNGEERAKGNILERFSAQQFPDLHSELNLSSLELGDSALYFCASSSLGTSGGAGTGELFFGEGSRLTVL.

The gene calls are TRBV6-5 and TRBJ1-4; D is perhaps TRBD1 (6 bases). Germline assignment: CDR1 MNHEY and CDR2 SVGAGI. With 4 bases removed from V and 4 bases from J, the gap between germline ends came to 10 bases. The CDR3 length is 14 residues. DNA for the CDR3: TGTGCCAGCAGTTTTCAACAGGGTAATGAAAAACTGTTTTTT. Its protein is CASSFQQGNEKLFF.

The CDR3 is CASSTSALGGYEQYF. The CDR3 nucleotides read TGTGCCAGCAGCACCTCAGCTCTAGGGGGTTACGAGCAGTACTTC. The rearrangement uses TRBV7-2 and TRBJ2-7; D perhaps matches TRBD1 (6 bases). With 5 bases removed from V and 4 bases from J, the gap between germline ends came to 18 bases. The CDR3 consists of 15 residues. The germline V gene encodes CDR1 SGHTA and CDR2 FQGNSA.

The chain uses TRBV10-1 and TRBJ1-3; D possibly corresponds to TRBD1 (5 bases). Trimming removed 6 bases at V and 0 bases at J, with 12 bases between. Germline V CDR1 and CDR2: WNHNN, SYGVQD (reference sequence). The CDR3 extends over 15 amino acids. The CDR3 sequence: CASSDKGDSGNTIYF. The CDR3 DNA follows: TGCGCCAGCAGCGATAAAGGGGACTCTGGAAACACCATATATTTT.

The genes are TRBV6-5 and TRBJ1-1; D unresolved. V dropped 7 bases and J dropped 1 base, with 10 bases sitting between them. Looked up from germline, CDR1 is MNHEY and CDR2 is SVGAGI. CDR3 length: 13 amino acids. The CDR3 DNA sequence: TGTGCCAGCACCCTGACACGGAACACTGAAGCTTTCTTT. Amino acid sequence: CASTLTRNTEAFF.

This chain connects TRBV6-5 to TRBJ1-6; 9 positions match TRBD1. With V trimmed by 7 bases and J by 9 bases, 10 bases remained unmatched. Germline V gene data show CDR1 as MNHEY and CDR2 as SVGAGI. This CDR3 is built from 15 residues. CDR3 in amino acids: CASTQTGGISSPLHF. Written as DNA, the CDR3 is TGTGCCAGCACCCAGACAGGGGGGATCAGTTCACCCCTCCACTTT.

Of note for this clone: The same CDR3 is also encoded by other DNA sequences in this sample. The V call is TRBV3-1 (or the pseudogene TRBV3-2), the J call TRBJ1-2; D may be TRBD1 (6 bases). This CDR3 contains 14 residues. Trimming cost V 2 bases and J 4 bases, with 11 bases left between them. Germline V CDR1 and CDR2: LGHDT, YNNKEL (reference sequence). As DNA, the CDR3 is TGTGCCAGCAGCCAACTACAAGGGGGCTATGGCTACACCTTC. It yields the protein CASSQLQGGYGYTF.

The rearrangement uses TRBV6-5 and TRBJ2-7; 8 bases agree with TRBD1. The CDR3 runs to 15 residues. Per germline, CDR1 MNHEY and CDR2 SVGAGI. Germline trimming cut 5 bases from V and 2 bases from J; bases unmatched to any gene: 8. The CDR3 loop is CASSTPQTGAYEQYF. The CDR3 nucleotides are TGTGCCAGCAGTACCCCACAGACAGGGGCCTACGAGCAGTACTTC.

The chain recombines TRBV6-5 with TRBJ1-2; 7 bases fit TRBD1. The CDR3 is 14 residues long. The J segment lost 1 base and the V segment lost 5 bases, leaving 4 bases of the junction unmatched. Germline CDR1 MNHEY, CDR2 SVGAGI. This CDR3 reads CASSRGQINYGYTF. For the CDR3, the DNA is TGTGCCAGCAGTCGGGGACAGATTAACTATGGCTACACCTTC.